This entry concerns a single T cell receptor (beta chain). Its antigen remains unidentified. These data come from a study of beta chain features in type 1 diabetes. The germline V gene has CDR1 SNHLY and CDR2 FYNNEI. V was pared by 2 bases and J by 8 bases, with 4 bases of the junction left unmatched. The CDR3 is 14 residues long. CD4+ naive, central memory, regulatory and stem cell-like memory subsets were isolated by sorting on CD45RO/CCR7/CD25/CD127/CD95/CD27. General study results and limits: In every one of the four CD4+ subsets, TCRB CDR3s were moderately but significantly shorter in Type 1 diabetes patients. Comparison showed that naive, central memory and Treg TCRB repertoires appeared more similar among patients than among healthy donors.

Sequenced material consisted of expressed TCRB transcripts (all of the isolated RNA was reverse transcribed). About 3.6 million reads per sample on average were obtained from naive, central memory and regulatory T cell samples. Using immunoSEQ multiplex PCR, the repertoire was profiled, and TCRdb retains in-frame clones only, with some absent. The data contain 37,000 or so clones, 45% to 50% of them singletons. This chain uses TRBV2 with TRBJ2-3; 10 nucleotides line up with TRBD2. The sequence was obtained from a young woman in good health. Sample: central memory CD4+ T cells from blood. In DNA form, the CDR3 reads TGTGCCAGCAGTGAAATAGCGGGGGGAGGTACGCAGTATTTT. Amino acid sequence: CASSEIAGGGTQYF.